This TCR beta chain is drawn from a study of human T cells and chemical hapten exposure. Study details: Patients, a majority of them female, were diagnosed with alopecia areata, totalis or universalis. Largely, small differences in pooled library volume made per-sample TCR yields vary.

Germline trimming cut 1 base from V and 15 bases from J; bases unmatched to any gene: 8. CDR3 length equals 13 residues. Germline-derived CDR1 and CDR2 are PRHDT and FYEKMQ (reference sequence). Unique molecular identifiers were linked by the library to individual cDNA molecules. TCRdb passed the RACE reads through MiXCR, listing each CDR3 protein once. The sample has around 130,000 distinct CDR3 sequences, 11% seen once. The time point: patch test 3, about 24 weeks after DPC sensitization. Sample treatment: therapeutic diphenylcyclopropenone sensitization with weekly scalp DPC. The source material was whole blood, sampled in connection with sensitization to the hapten diphenylcyclopropenone (DPC). This receptor was identified in a woman aged 50 to 60 with alopecia areata. Some clones in this sample may be carry-over from other donors' samples. This chain uses TRBV13 with TRBJ2-4; 8 bases are shared with TRBD1. The CDR3 sequence: CASSLARDRPWYF. The CDR3 DNA is TGTGCCAGCAGCTTAGCCCGGGACAGGCCCTGGTACTTC.